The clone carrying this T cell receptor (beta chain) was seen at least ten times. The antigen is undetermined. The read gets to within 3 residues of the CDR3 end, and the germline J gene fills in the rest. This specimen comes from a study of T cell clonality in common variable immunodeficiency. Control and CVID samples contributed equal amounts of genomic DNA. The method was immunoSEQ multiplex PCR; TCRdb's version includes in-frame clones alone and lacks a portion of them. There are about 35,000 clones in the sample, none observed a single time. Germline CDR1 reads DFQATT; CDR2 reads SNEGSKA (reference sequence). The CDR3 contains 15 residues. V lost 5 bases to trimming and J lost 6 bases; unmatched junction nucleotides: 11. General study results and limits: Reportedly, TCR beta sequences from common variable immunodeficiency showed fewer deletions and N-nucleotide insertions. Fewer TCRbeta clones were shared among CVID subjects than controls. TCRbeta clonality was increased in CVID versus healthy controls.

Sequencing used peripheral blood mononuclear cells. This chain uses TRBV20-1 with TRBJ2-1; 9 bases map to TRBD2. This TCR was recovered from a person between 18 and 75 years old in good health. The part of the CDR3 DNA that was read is TGCAGTGCTCGCGTTAGCGGGAGTAAAGGCAATGAG. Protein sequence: CSARVSGSKGNE. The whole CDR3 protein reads CSARVSGSKGNEQFF.